These 8 T cell receptor beta chains came from one sample sequenced in a study of post-analysis software for immune sequencing data. Libraries were made from TCR beta cDNA, and they carried unique molecular identifiers. TCRdb re-called the PCR reads with MiXCR, one entry per CDR3 protein. Here the sample spans roughly 600,000 distinct CDR3 sequences, around 44% being singletons. Study-level results: The five TRBV segments detected at higher frequency in patients than in controls included TRBV5-6, TRBV5-1 and TRBV20-1.

These TCRs are of unknown antigen specificity. The sample was blood. These TCRs come from a girl aged 10 to 17 with multiple sclerosis.

Here the CDR3 DNA reads TGTGCCAGCAGTGCGGGGGCGGGAGTAAAAGAGCAGTACTTC. It is translated as CASSAGAGVKEQYF. The chain employs TRBV6-6 and TRBJ2-5; D might be TRBD2 (7 bases). The V gene's germline CDR1 is MNHNY and CDR2 SVGAGI (reference sequence). CDR3 length equals 14 residues. Trimming took off 5 bases at V and 11 bases at J, with 21 bases between the two ends.

This clonotype turned up a few times. V gene TRBV12-3 or TRBV12-4 combines with J gene TRBJ1-4, with D unresolved. Trimming removed 4 bases from V and 3 bases from J, with 12 bases in between. This CDR3 is built from 15 residues. DNA for the CDR3: TGTGCCAGCAGTTCCGGGGTTCCCGCTAATGAAAAACTGTTTTTT. Protein product: CASSSGVPANEKLFF.

CDR3 sequence reads: CASSLVGEVYRNTEAFF. The CDR3 nucleotides read TGCGCCAGCAGCTTGGTTGGTGAAGTATATCGGAACACTGAAGCTTTCTTT. This chain links TRBV5-1 with TRBJ1-1; D is unclear. The CDR3 runs to 17 residues. V dropped 0 bases and J dropped 1 base, with 16 bases sitting between them. Germline V gene sequence: CDR1 SGHRS, CDR2 YFSETQ.

The rearrangement uses TRBV12-3 or TRBV12-4 and TRBJ2-1, with D unclear. The CDR3 loop spans 15 amino acids. Trimming pared 2 bases from V and 0 bases from J, leaving 8 bases between. The CDR3 sequence is CASSLTFISYNEQFF. CDR3 DNA: TGTGCCAGCAGTTTAACCTTCATCTCCTACAATGAGCAGTTCTTC.

This clonotype was observed a few times. The chain joins TRBV12-3 or TRBV12-4 to TRBJ2-1; 12 bases are a match to TRBD2. V lost 1 base, J lost 6 bases, and 4 bases stayed unmatched. The CDR3 totals 16 residues. Here the CDR3 reads CASSLGPSGGGNEQFF. The DNA for the CDR3 is TGTGCCAGCAGTTTAGGACCTAGCGGGGGGGGCAATGAGCAGTTCTTC.

Only a few counts were recorded for this clonotype. This rearrangement joins TRBV10-3 to TRBJ2-1; D gene uncertain. The CDR3 sequence is 12 residues long. CDR1 is ENHRY, CDR2 SYGVKD, per germline. Between the trimmed V and J ends, which lost 7 bases and 8 bases, there was a span of 12 bases. The CDR3 DNA is TGTGCCATCACTGGGTCGGCGGATGAGCAGTTCTTC. Its translation: CAITGSADEQFF.

This chain connects TRBV5-1 to TRBJ2-3; D may be TRBD1 (6 bases). CDR3 size: 16 residues. The V gene's germline CDR1 is SGHRS and CDR2 YFSETQ. V lost 4 bases and J lost 3, with 18 bases in between. The CDR3, as DNA: TGCGCCAGCAGCCCCCCCCCAGGGGTATGGACAGATACGCAGTATTTT. As protein: CASSPPPGVWTDTQYF.

This clonotype has just a few counts. The chain employs TRBV7-2 and TRBJ2-3; a weak D match, TRBD2 (6 bases). V lost 7 bases to trimming and J lost 0 bases, with 14 bases between them. Looked up from germline, CDR1 is SGHTA and CDR2 is FQGNSA. This CDR3 spans 15 amino acids. The DNA of the CDR3 is TGTGCCAGCACCTTGGCCGGGGGTAGCACAGATACGCAGTATTTT. Translated: CASTLAGGSTDTQYF.